A selection of T cell receptor beta chains follows, all from one sample in a study of Ad26.COV2.S vaccination and SARS-CoV-2 variants. TCRdb's copy holds only in-frame clones and misses some; the assay was immunoSEQ multiplex PCR. The profile shows about 380,000 clones, about 80% of them singletons. The sample in question was peripheral blood, obtained in a trial of Ad26.COV2.S vaccine versus placebo. These receptors were taken from a person between 18 and 59 years old who received the Ad26.COV2.S COVID-19 vaccine or a placebo. Both conserved end residues are part of each CDR3. Fields, in order: V gene, D gene, clone size, J gene, CDR3 DNA, CDR3 protein. The D gene is left open where the match is weak. Size tells how often a clone was seen (once, few, many) or the class of an expanded clone, and some rows leave it out.

TRBV29-1,TRBD2,.,TRBJ2-3,TGCAGCGTTTACAGCGGGAGCGATACGCAGTATTTT,CSVYSGSDTQYF
TRBV7-3,TRBD2,.,TRBJ2-3,TGTGCCAGCAGCAGGATCGGGGGGGCCACAGATACGCAGTATTTT,CASSRIGGATDTQYF
TRBV24-1,.,.,TRBJ2-5,TGTGCCACCAGTGCCTCCGGACAGCCCCTCCAAGAGACCCAGTACTTC,CATSASGQPLQETQYF
TRBV25-1,.,.,TRBJ2-7,TGTGCCAGCAGTGGCCAGCAGCGCGAGCAGTACTTC,CASSGQQREQYF
TRBV7-2,.,.,TRBJ1-4,TGTGCCAGCAGCTTAGCGTATGCAGGGGTCGAAAAACTGTTTTTT,CASSLAYAGVEKLFF
TRBV19,.,.,TRBJ2-6,TGTGCCAGTAGTATAACAGACTCTGGGGCCAACGTCCTGACTTTC,CASSITDSGANVLTF
TRBV14,.,once,TRBJ1-1,TGTGCCAGCAGCCAAGGGGGGATCATGAACACTGAAGCTTTCTTT,CASSQGGIMNTEAFF
TRBV5-4,TRBD1,.,TRBJ1-3,TGTGCCAGCAGCTCCCCGTCAGGGGGGTTTGGAAACACCATATATTTT,CASSSPSGGFGNTIYF
TRBV7-3,.,.,TRBJ2-1,TGTGCCAGCAGCCGTAGTGGGGACCTCAATGAGCAGTTCTTC,CASSRSGDLNEQFF
TRBV28,TRBD1,once,TRBJ1-1,TGTGCCAGCAGACCACAGGGGGTAAACACTGAAGCTTTCTTT,CASRPQGVNTEAFF
TRBV7-6,.,few,TRBJ1-5,TGTGCCAGCGGCCAGGGTAGGGGCAATCAGCCCCAGCATTTT,CASGQGRGNQPQHF
TRBV30,.,once,TRBJ1-6,TGTGCCTGGGCGGCCTCGGGTAATTCACCCCTCCACTTT,CAWAASGNSPLHF
TRBV5-1,.,.,TRBJ1-2,TGCGCCAGCAGCTCCTCAGGAGCAACTAACTATGGCTACACCTTC,CASSSSGATNYGYTF
TRBV5-1,.,once,TRBJ2-7,TGCGCCAGCTCACGGCCGCCCAGCTCCTACGAGCAGTACTTC,CASSRPPSSYEQYF
TRBV11-2,TRBD1,few,TRBJ1-5,TGTGCCAGCAGCCCCACGACAGGGGGCAATCAGCCCCAGCATTTT,CASSPTTGGNQPQHF
TRBV6-1,TRBD2,.,TRBJ2-7,TGTGCCAGCAGTGAAACCCGACTAGCGAACGAGCAGTACTTC,CASSETRLANEQYF
TRBV7-3,.,.,TRBJ2-1,TGTGCCAGCAGCTTGCGGCCCTACAATGAGCAGTTCTTC,CASSLRPYNEQFF
TRBV6-6,.,.,TRBJ1-1,TGTGCCAGCAGTTACGGGACGGCGAACACTGAAGCTTTCTTT,CASSYGTANTEAFF
TRBV6-1,.,.,TRBJ1-1,TGTGCCAGCAGTGACCGGGGTCTGAACACTGAAGCTTTCTTT,CASSDRGLNTEAFF
TRBV5-5,.,.,TRBJ1-2,TGTGCCAGCAGCTTGGAAGGGACTAGCGGTGGCGGCTACACCTTC,CASSLEGTSGGGYTF
TRBV6-5,.,.,TRBJ2-2,TGTGCCAGCAGCCCCGGGGGAACCGGGGAGCTGTTTTTT,CASSPGGTGELFF
TRBV18,.,.,TRBJ1-4,TGTGCCAGCTCACCGCGAGCGGGGGAGAGCGAAAAACTGTTTTTT,CASSPRAGESEKLFF
TRBV6-2/TRBV6-3,.,.,TRBJ1-5,TGTGCCAGCAGTTATTTCAGGGAACAGCCCCAGCATTTT,CASSYFREQPQHF
TRBV2,.,.,TRBJ1-3,TGTGCCAGCAGTGACGACGGACTTAGAAACACCATATATTTT,CASSDDGLRNTIYF
TRBV21-1,.,.,TRBJ2-7,TGTGCCAGCAGCCTCTCCCGAGCCCCTGACAGGGCCCACTACGAGCAGTACTTC,CASSLSRAPDRAHYEQYF
TRBV19,.,once,TRBJ2-7,TGTGCCAGTAGTATAGCACCCCTCTACGAGCAGTACTTC,CASSIAPLYEQYF
TRBV27,.,.,TRBJ1-6,TGTGCCAGCAGTTTATCGTTCACAGACTCCTATAATTCACCCCTCCACTTT,CASSLSFTDSYNSPLHF
TRBV7-3,.,.,TRBJ2-5,TGTGCCAGCAGCTTCCCGGACGCTCCTCGGGAGACCCAGTACTTC,CASSFPDAPRETQYF
TRBV2,.,.,TRBJ1-1,TGTGCCAGCAGTGAGAGGGGGACGGGGACGACGACTGAAGCTTTCTTT,CASSERGTGTTTEAFF
TRBV19,.,.,TRBJ1-1,TGTGCCAGTCGGGTCGTCACTGAAGCTTTCTTT,CASRVVTEAFF
TRBV29-1,TRBD1,.,TRBJ2-5,TGCAGCGGGGCAGGACAGGAAGAGACCCAGTACTTC,CSGAGQEETQYF
TRBV18,TRBD2,.,TRBJ2-2,TGTGCCAGCTCCCCGGGACTAGCGAACACCGGGGAGCTGTTTTTT,CASSPGLANTGELFF
TRBV5-4,.,.,TRBJ1-3,TGTGCCAGCAGCGCCAAGAGTACTGGAAACACCATATATTTT,CASSAKSTGNTIYF
TRBV29-1,.,.,TRBJ1-1,TGCAGCGTTGAAGCCCCGCGGACCAGCAGAGGGACTGAAGCTTTCTTT,CSVEAPRTSRGTEAFF
TRBV19,.,.,TRBJ2-7,TGTGCCAGTAGTCTTCTGGGGGGCTCCACGAACGAGCAGTACTTC,CASSLLGGSTNEQYF
TRBV2,.,.,TRBJ2-3,TGTGCCAGCAATACGGCTAGCACAGATACGCAGTATTTT,CASNTASTDTQYF
TRBV7-2,.,.,TRBJ1-1,TGTGCCAGCAGCTTAAGGGCCGGGGCTGAAGCTTTCTTT,CASSLRAGAEAFF
TRBV4-1,.,.,TRBJ2-3,TGCGCCAGCAGCCAGGTCCAACTGGGGGGAACAGATACGCAGTATTTT,CASSQVQLGGTDTQYF
TRBV7-6,TRBD1,.,TRBJ1-1,TGTGCCAGCAGCCCCCGTAGAACAGGGGACACTGAAGCTTTCTTT,CASSPRRTGDTEAFF
TRBV24-1,.,once,TRBJ1-4,TGTGCCACCAGGAGGGCAGAGCCCGAAAAACTGTTTTTT,CATRRAEPEKLFF
TRBV24-1,TRBD1,.,TRBJ2-3,TGTGCCACCAGTGATGGGGACAGGGGCCCGCCGGGCACAGATACGCAGTATTTT,CATSDGDRGPPGTDTQYF
TRBV2,.,.,TRBJ1-4,TGTGCCAGCAGTGTCGGGCGCGGAACTAATGAAAAACTGTTTTTT,CASSVGRGTNEKLFF
TRBV7-2,.,.,TRBJ2-5,TGTGCCAGCAGCATTCAAGAGACCCAGTACTTC,CASSIQETQYF
TRBV5-5,TRBD2,.,TRBJ2-1,TGTGCCAGCAGCTTGGGTGGACTAGCGGGAGAGCAGTTCTTC,CASSLGGLAGEQFF
TRBV10-1,.,.,TRBJ2-1,TGCGCCAGCAGTGAGTTAGGCAATGAGCAGTTCTTC,CASSELGNEQFF
TRBV9,TRBD1,.,TRBJ1-1,TGTGCCAGCAGCCCGGGACAGAAACACACTGAAGCTTTCTTT,CASSPGQKHTEAFF
TRBV27,.,.,TRBJ2-7,TGTGCCAGCAGTTTATTAAGTTCAGGTCGGGAGCAGTACTTC,CASSLLSSGREQYF
TRBV5-1,.,.,TRBJ1-1,TGCGCCAGCAGCTTGGAGGGGTCTGAAGCTTTCTTT,CASSLEGSEAFF
TRBV13,.,.,TRBJ2-7,TGTGCCAGCAGCTTAGCCTCAGGGGCGCCTGGCGACGAGCAGTACTTC,CASSLASGAPGDEQYF
TRBV27,.,.,TRBJ1-2,TGTGCCAGCAGCCGGACGGGGTATGGCTACACCTTC,CASSRTGYGYTF